These T cell receptor beta chains were read from a single sample in a study of STAT5B mutations in CD4+ large granular lymphocyte leukemia. Only in-frame clones appear in the TCRdb table, and some are missing; sequencing was by immunoSEQ multiplex PCR. The sample records roughly 40,000 clones, roughly 85% being singletons. Sample: CD4+ T cells from blood buffy coats. These receptor sequences come from a human donor in good health. The CDR3 runs from the conserved cysteine through the conserved F or W. A D gene is named only where the DNA matches it firmly. Clone sizes are given selectively: once, few, many, or a class where the clone is expanded.

TRBJ2-1	.	TRBV6-4	TRBD2	TGTGCCAGCAGTGTAACTAGCGGAGGCTACAATGAGCAGTTCTTC	CASSVTSGGYNEQFF
TRBJ2-7	.	TRBV18	TRBD2	TGTGCCAGCTCATACAGGGCTTTAGCGGGAGTGACCCCTTGGGAGCAGTACTTC	CASSYRALAGVTPWEQYF
TRBJ1-2	.	TRBV11-2	TRBD1	TGTGCCAGCAGCAGAGGGACAGGCCCGTATGGCTACACCTTC	CASSRGTGPYGYTF
TRBJ1-2	.	TRBV27	.	TGTGCCAGCAGTTTCTCGAGGGGCTATGGCTACACCTTC	CASSFSRGYGYTF
TRBJ2-2	.	TRBV4-3	.	TGCGCCAGCAGCCAAGGTCTCTTGTACACCGGGGAGCTGTTTTTT	CASSQGLLYTGELFF
TRBJ1-1	.	TRBV19	.	TGTGCCAGTAGTCTTGATCTCGGTTCGACGGCGATCCCTGAAGCTTTCTTT	CASSLDLGSTAIPEAFF
TRBJ2-6	.	TRBV11-2	TRBD2	TGTGCCAGCAGCCACAGACTAGCGGGAGTATCTGGGGCCAACGTCCTGACTTTC	CASSHRLAGVSGANVLTF
TRBJ1-2	once	TRBV9	TRBD1	TGTGCCAGCAGCGTAGATCCGGGACAGGATGCCTATGGCTACACCTTC	CASSVDPGQDAYGYTF
TRBJ1-4	.	TRBV4-3	.	TGCGCCAGCAGCCAGGAACCCCCAGGGACATCAACTAATGAAAAACTGTTTTTT	CASSQEPPGTSTNEKLFF
TRBJ2-1	.	TRBV6-1	TRBD2	TGTGCCAGCAGTGAAGTGACTAGCGGGTATTACAATGAGCAGTTCTTC	CASSEVTSGYYNEQFF
TRBJ2-1	.	TRBV7-2	TRBD2	TGTGCCAGCAGCTTATCTAGCGGGAGAGGGGAGTTCTTC	CASSLSSGRGEFF
TRBJ2-1	once	TRBV7-2	.	TGTGCCAGCAGCTTGGGGTCTAGTCTGCCTGAGCAGTTCTTC	CASSLGSSLPEQFF
TRBJ2-7	.	TRBV6-5	.	TGTGCCAGCAGTTACAGTGGCAGGAGCTCCTACGAGCAGTACTTC	CASSYSGRSSYEQYF
TRBJ1-1	.	TRBV19	.	TGTGCCAGTACCACCCACAGACAAAACACTGAAGCTTTCTTT	CASTTHRQNTEAFF
TRBJ1-1	.	TRBV25-1	.	TGTGCCAGCAGTACACAAGGGGGTGGCACTGAAGCTTTCTTT	CASSTQGGGTEAFF
TRBJ2-2	few	TRBV7-9	TRBD2	TGTGCCAGCAGGCTAGCGGGAGTGAGCACCGGGGAGCTGTTTTTT	CASRLAGVSTGELFF
TRBJ2-2	few	TRBV7-2	TRBD2	TGTGCCAGCAGCCCCAGACTAGCATCCACCGGGGAGCTGTTTTTT	CASSPRLASTGELFF
TRBJ1-1	.	TRBV18	.	TGTGCCAGCTCACCAAGGGACACCTACCTGAACACTGAAGCTTTCTTT	CASSPRDTYLNTEAFF
TRBJ1-5	.	TRBV7-9	.	TGTGCCAGCAGCCCCCGGGGCGGCAATCAGCCCCAGCATTTT	CASSPRGGNQPQHF
TRBJ1-1	once	TRBV6-4	.	TGTGCCAGCAGCCCCACTTGGAGCGACACTGAAGCTTTCTTT	CASSPTWSDTEAFF
TRBJ1-2	.	TRBV15	.	TGTGCCACCAGCAGAGACAAGGGGCAGGGGCATGGCTACACCTTC	CATSRDKGQGHGYTF
TRBJ2-7	.	TRBV7-3	.	TGTGCCAGCAGCCGGCAGGCAGGAAAACAGTACGAGCAGTACTTC	CASSRQAGKQYEQYF
TRBJ2-1	once	TRBV30	.	TGTGCCTGGACCAGCGGGTACTCCTACAATGAGCAGTTCTTC	CAWTSGYSYNEQFF
TRBJ2-3	.	TRBV7-3	.	TGTGCCAGCAGCTTACAGGGGACAGATACGCAGTATTTT	CASSLQGTDTQYF
TRBJ2-7	.	TRBV28	TRBD1	TGTGCCAGCAGTCACGCCCTCCGGGACAGGGTATGGGAGCAGTACTTC	CASSHALRDRVWEQYF
TRBJ2-3	.	TRBV6-1	.	TGTGCCAGCAGTGAAGTCGGGACAGATACGCAGTATTTT	CASSEVGTDTQYF
TRBJ2-5	few	TRBV5-1	.	TGCGCCAGCAGCTTAGGGCGGCCGCTCCAAGAGACCCAGTACTTC	CASSLGRPLQETQYF
TRBJ2-5	.	TRBV19	.	TGTGCCAGTAGTCCCCGGATGGGGCAGGGAGAGACCCAGTACTTC	CASSPRMGQGETQYF
TRBJ1-3	.	TRBV5-1	.	TGCGCCAGCAGCTTCGGGGGTTTAGTAAACACCATATATTTT	CASSFGGLVNTIYF
TRBJ2-2	.	TRBV7-9	TRBD2	TGTGCCAGCCGGGAGGGGTTGTTGGAATTAAACACCGGGGAGCTGTTTTTT	CASREGLLELNTGELFF
TRBJ2-7	.	TRBV6-5	.	TGTGCCAGCAGTTACTACCCGGGTAGCGAGCAGTACTTC	CASSYYPGSEQYF
TRBJ2-1	.	TRBV6-5	TRBD2	TGTGCCAGCAGCCAACTAGCGGGATATAATGAGCAGTTCTTC	CASSQLAGYNEQFF
TRBJ2-2	.	TRBV5-1	.	TGCGCCAGCAGCCGACCGGGGGACACCGGGGAGCTGTTTTTT	CASSRPGDTGELFF
TRBJ2-5	once	TRBV15	TRBD2	TGTGCCACCAGCGGAAATAGCGGGAGGGTCGGGGAGACCCAGTACTTC	CATSGNSGRVGETQYF
TRBJ2-7	.	TRBV4-2	TRBD2	TGTGCCAGCAGCCAAGATTGGACGGGAGGGCCTTACGAGCAGTACTTC	CASSQDWTGGPYEQYF
TRBJ1-2	.	TRBV1	.	TGCACCAGCAGCCAAGATCCAGGGACCCAAAACTATGGCTACACCTTC	CTSSQDPGTQNYGYTF
TRBJ2-5	.	TRBV6-4	TRBD2	TGTGCCAGCAACCCTGGACTAGCGGTTGGAGAGACCCAGTACTTC	CASNPGLAVGETQYF
TRBJ1-2	.	TRBV5-3	.	TGTGCCAGAAGCCTTGACTCCTATGGCTACACCTTC	CARSLDSYGYTF
TRBJ2-3	once	TRBV5-1	TRBD1	TGCGCCAGCAGCCCGGGACAGGGGACAGATACGCAGTATTTT	CASSPGQGTDTQYF
TRBJ2-2	.	TRBV7-3	TRBD2	TGTGCCAGCAGCTTGTCTAGCGGGAGTAACACCGGGGAGCTGTTTTTT	CASSLSSGSNTGELFF